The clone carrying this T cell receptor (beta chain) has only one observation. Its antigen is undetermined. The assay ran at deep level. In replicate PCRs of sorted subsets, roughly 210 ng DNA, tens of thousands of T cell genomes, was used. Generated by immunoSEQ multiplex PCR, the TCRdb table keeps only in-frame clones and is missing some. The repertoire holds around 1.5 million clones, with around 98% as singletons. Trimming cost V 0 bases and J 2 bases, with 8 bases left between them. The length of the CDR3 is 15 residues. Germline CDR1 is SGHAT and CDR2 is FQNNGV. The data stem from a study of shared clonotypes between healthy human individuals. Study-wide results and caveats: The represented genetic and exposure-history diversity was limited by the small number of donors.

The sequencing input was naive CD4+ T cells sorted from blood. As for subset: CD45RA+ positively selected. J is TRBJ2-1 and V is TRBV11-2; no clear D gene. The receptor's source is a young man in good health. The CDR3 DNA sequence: TGTGCCAGCAGCTTAGATAGAAGGGCCTACAATGAGCAGTTCTTC. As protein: CASSLDRRAYNEQFF.